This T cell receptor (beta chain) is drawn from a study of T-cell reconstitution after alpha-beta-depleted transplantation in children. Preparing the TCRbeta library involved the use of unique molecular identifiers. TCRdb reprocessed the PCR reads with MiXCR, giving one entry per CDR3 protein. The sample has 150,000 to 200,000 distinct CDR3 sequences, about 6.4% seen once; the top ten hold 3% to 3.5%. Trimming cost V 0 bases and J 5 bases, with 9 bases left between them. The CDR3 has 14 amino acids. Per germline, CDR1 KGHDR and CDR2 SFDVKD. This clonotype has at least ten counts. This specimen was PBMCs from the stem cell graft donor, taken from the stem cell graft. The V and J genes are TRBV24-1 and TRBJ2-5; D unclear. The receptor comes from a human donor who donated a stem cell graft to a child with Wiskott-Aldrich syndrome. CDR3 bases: TGTGCCACCAGTGATTTGGGGGTGGACGAGACCCAGTACTTC. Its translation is CATSDLGVDETQYF.